This T cell receptor beta chain emerged from a study of regulatory T cells in long-lasting Graves disease. V gave up 6 bases and J gave up 3 bases, with 21 bases separating them. This CDR3 region has 16 residues. Both iRepertoire HTBI primers and Arm-PCR of CDR3 regions were used to build the TCR beta libraries. TCRdb itself ran the multiplex PCR reads through MiXCR, one entry per CDR3 protein. Found here are 350,000 to 450,000 distinct CDR3 sequences, 20% to 25% of them singletons; the top ten hold approximately 30%. This sample's time point: persistent/refractory GD, antithyroid drugs over 5 years with positive TRAb. Isolated PBMC RNA provided the starting material for the TCR library. This clonotype was recorded at least ten times. Its specificity is not known. Whole-study results and caveats: The study found persistent patients shared more public clonotypes (approximately 2,700) than new patients (nearly 1,000).

This specimen consisted of peripheral blood mononuclear cells (PBMCs), obtained when the disease was refractory, from a patient treated with antithyroid drugs. The clonotype was recovered from a middle-aged woman with Graves disease. This chain uses TRBV12-3 or TRBV12-4 with TRBJ2-7; D may be TRBD2 (5 bases). Here the CDR3 DNA reads TGTGCCAGCAGCCCCCAGTTTAAGTTCCGGGACTACGAGCAGTACTTC. This encodes CASSPQFKFRDYEQYF.